Listed below are T cell receptor beta chains from one sample, sequenced in a study of OX40 agonist ivuxolimab in advanced cancers. Profiled with immunoSEQ multiplex PCR; TCRdb holds only in-frame clones, not every one. Of approximately 92,000 clones in the sample, 70% to 85% were seen once. The sequenced sample was CD4+ or CD8+ T cells sorted from blood, obtained in a trial of the OX40 agonist ivuxolimab. These receptors originate from an adult with an advanced solid tumor such as melanoma, head and neck, liver or kidney cancer. Each CDR3 is given with its conserved first and last residue. A D gene is named only where the DNA matches it firmly. The listing skips clone size in some rows; elsewhere it reads once, few, many or a size class.

size: once; V: TRBV4-3; D: .; J: TRBJ1-1; CDR3: CASSQDREDRKEAFF; DNA: TGCGCCAGCAGCCAGGACCGGGAAGATCGTAAAGAAGCTTTCTTT
size: once; V: TRBV6-6; D: .; J: TRBJ1-4; CDR3: CASSYPGAPNEKLFF; DNA: TGTGCCAGCAGTTACCCGGGGGCACCTAATGAAAAACTGTTTTTT
size: few; V: TRBV7-9; D: TRBD1; J: TRBJ2-3; CDR3: CASSLVRTGQAADTQYF; DNA: TGTGCCAGCAGCTTAGTTAGAACGGGACAGGCCGCAGATACGCAGTATTTT
size: .; V: TRBV4-2; D: TRBD1; J: TRBJ2-7; CDR3: CASSPLGAGGSYEQYF; DNA: TGTGCCAGCAGCCCCCTTGGGGCAGGGGGCTCCTACGAGCAGTACTTC
size: .; V: TRBV6-5; D: .; J: TRBJ1-2; CDR3: CASSYGGSAGYTF; DNA: TGTGCCAGCAGTTACGGGGGGTCTGCTGGCTACACCTTC
size: .; V: TRBV18; D: TRBD2; J: TRBJ2-5; CDR3: CASSPGGRAPETQYF; DNA: TGTGCCAGCTCACCAGGCGGGAGGGCCCCAGAGACCCAGTACTTC
size: once; V: TRBV2; D: .; J: TRBJ1-2; CDR3: CASSEGGHPYGYTF; DNA: TGTGCCAGCAGTGAAGGGGGACACCCCTATGGCTACACCTTC
size: .; V: TRBV6-1; D: .; J: TRBJ1-2; CDR3: CASSEGGYGYTF; DNA: TGTGCCAGCAGTGAAGGAGGTTATGGCTACACCTTC
size: once; V: TRBV7-9; D: TRBD1; J: TRBJ2-5; CDR3: CASSSGTGGSWETQYF; DNA: TGTGCCAGCAGCTCCGGGACAGGGGGTTCATGGGAGACCCAGTACTTC
size: .; V: TRBV2; D: .; J: TRBJ2-1; CDR3: CASSEPRKGNEQFF; DNA: TGTGCCAGCAGTGAACCCCGTAAGGGGAATGAGCAGTTCTTC
size: .; V: TRBV10-1; D: TRBD2; J: TRBJ2-1; CDR3: CASSESTSGSSYNEQFF; DNA: TGCGCCAGCAGTGAGTCGACCAGCGGGAGTTCCTACAATGAGCAGTTCTTC
size: .; V: TRBV5-4; D: .; J: TRBJ2-3; CDR3: CASSLVSTDTQYF; DNA: TGTGCCAGCAGCTTGGTAAGCACAGATACGCAGTATTTT
size: .; V: TRBV4-2; D: TRBD2; J: TRBJ2-3; CDR3: CASSQPTSGSVNTQYF; DNA: TGTGCCAGCAGCCAACCAACTAGCGGGAGTGTGAATACGCAGTATTTT
size: .; V: TRBV7-2; D: .; J: TRBJ1-6; CDR3: CASRIGQDRGPYNSPLHF; DNA: TGTGCCAGCAGGATTGGGCAGGACCGAGGCCCCTATAATTCACCCCTCCACTTT
size: .; V: TRBV9; D: TRBD2; J: TRBJ2-7; CDR3: CASSPHVGRGAGEQYF; DNA: TGTGCCAGCAGCCCCCACGTAGGGAGGGGAGCAGGCGAGCAGTACTTC
size: many; V: TRBV19; D: .; J: TRBJ1-2; CDR3: CASSPAGARYGYTF; DNA: TGTGCCAGTAGTCCAGCAGGGGCACGTTATGGCTACACCTTC
size: .; V: TRBV7-2; D: .; J: TRBJ1-5; CDR3: CASSTRGGQPQHF; DNA: TGTGCCAGCAGCACGCGGGGGGGTCAGCCCCAGCATTTT
size: .; V: TRBV6-6; D: .; J: TRBJ1-2; CDR3: CASSYSAQNYGYTF; DNA: TGTGCCAGCAGTTACTCGGCACAGAACTATGGCTACACCTTC
size: .; V: TRBV25-1; D: .; J: TRBJ1-4; CDR3: CASSGWGVREKLFF; DNA: TGTGCCAGCAGTGGATGGGGGGTTCGCGAAAAACTGTTTTTT
size: .; V: TRBV11-1; D: TRBD2; J: TRBJ2-1; CDR3: CASRVSSGTRGHEQFF; DNA: TGTGCCAGCAGGGTATCATCCGGGACTAGGGGCCATGAGCAGTTCTTC
size: .; V: TRBV21-1; D: .; J: TRBJ2-4; CDR3: CASSKESAKNIQYF; DNA: TGTGCCAGCAGCAAGGAGTCAGCCAAAAACATTCAGTACTTC
size: .; V: TRBV7-2; D: .; J: TRBJ2-2; CDR3: CASTRRALNTGELFF; DNA: TGTGCCAGCACCCGGCGAGCATTGAACACCGGGGAGCTGTTTTTT
size: .; V: TRBV7-9; D: TRBD2; J: TRBJ2-1; CDR3: CASSFVSGRNNEQFF; DNA: TGTGCCAGCAGCTTCGTTAGCGGGAGGAATAATGAGCAGTTCTTC
size: .; V: TRBV21-1; D: .; J: TRBJ2-7; CDR3: CASSTLPGLVSYEQYF; DNA: TGTGCCAGCAGCACGCTCCCGGGACTAGTATCCTACGAGCAGTACTTC
size: .; V: TRBV4-2; D: TRBD1; J: TRBJ2-7; CDR3: CASSQDGETGSSYEQYF; DNA: TGTGCCAGCAGCCAAGATGGCGAGACAGGGAGCTCCTACGAGCAGTACTTC
size: .; V: TRBV27; D: .; J: TRBJ1-4; CDR3: CASAAGQPAKLFF; DNA: TGTGCCAGCGCTGCAGGACAGCCGGCAAAACTGTTTTTT
size: .; V: TRBV6-1; D: TRBD1; J: TRBJ1-3; CDR3: CASGDRSSGNTIYF; DNA: TGTGCCAGCGGGGACAGGAGCTCTGGAAACACCATATATTTT
size: .; V: TRBV6-5; D: .; J: TRBJ2-7; CDR3: CASSYGGGGYEQYF; DNA: TGTGCCAGCAGTTACGGGGGAGGGGGGTACGAGCAGTACTTC
size: .; V: TRBV7-3; D: .; J: TRBJ2-3; CDR3: CASSPGVSDTQYF; DNA: TGTGCCAGCAGCCCGGGGGTGTCGGATACGCAGTATTTT
size: .; V: TRBV9; D: .; J: TRBJ2-4; CDR3: CASSTLPAKNIQYF; DNA: TGTGCCAGCAGCACCCTTCCCGCCAAAAACATTCAGTACTTC
size: .; V: TRBV18; D: TRBD2; J: TRBJ2-2; CDR3: CASSSGLAGDTGELFF; DNA: TGTGCCAGCTCGTCGGGACTAGCGGGAGATACCGGGGAGCTGTTTTTT
size: .; V: TRBV7-2; D: TRBD1; J: TRBJ1-2; CDR3: CASSPGTGGNYGYTF; DNA: TGTGCCAGCAGCCCCGGGACAGGGGGCAATTATGGCTACACCTTC
size: few; V: TRBV11-1; D: .; J: TRBJ2-7; CDR3: CASTPLDGEQYF; DNA: TGTGCCAGCACCCCCCTCGACGGCGAGCAGTACTTC
size: .; V: TRBV6-5; D: .; J: TRBJ1-1; CDR3: CASSLNRDLNTEAFF; DNA: TGTGCCAGCAGTTTAAACAGGGACTTGAACACTGAAGCTTTCTTT
size: few; V: TRBV2; D: .; J: TRBJ1-2; CDR3: CASGLDKGYTF; DNA: TGTGCCAGCGGCCTTGATAAGGGCTACACCTTC
size: .; V: TRBV7-9; D: .; J: TRBJ1-1; CDR3: CASSLFDRQMNTEAFF; DNA: TGTGCCAGCAGCTTATTCGACCGGCAGATGAACACTGAAGCTTTCTTT
size: once; V: TRBV6-4; D: TRBD1; J: TRBJ2-7; CDR3: CASSPTGQGNEQYF; DNA: TGTGCCAGCAGCCCCACGGGACAGGGGAATGAGCAGTACTTC
size: few; V: TRBV30; D: .; J: TRBJ2-3; CDR3: CAWSQSTDTQYF; DNA: TGTGCCTGGAGCCAGAGCACAGATACGCAGTATTTT
size: .; V: TRBV5-1; D: .; J: TRBJ2-5; CDR3: CASSLLATQKETQYF; DNA: TGCGCCAGCAGCTTACTGGCAACTCAAAAAGAGACCCAGTACTTC
size: few; V: TRBV7-3; D: .; J: TRBJ2-6; CDR3: CASSLRGNSGANVLTF; DNA: TGTGCCAGCAGCTTACGGGGAAACTCTGGGGCCAACGTCCTGACTTTC